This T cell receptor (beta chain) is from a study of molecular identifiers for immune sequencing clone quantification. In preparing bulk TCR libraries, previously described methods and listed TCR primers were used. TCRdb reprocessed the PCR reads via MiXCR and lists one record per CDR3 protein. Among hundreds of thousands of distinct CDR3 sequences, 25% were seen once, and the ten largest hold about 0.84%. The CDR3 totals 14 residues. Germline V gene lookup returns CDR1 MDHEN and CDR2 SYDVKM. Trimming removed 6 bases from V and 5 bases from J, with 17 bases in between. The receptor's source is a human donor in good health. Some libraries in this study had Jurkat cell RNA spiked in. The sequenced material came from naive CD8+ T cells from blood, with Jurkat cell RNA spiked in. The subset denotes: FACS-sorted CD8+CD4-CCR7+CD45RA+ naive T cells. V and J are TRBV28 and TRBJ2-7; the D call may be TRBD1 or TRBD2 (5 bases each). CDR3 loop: CASRRGVEWNEQYF. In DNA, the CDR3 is TGTGCCAGCAGGAGAGGGGTGGAATGGAACGAGCAGTACTTC.